This T cell receptor (beta chain) stems from a study of T cell responses to AZD1222 COVID-19 vaccine. Study-level information: Investigators merged groups given second doses at roughly 4 or roughly 12 weeks. Study results and limitations: White British ancestry dominated among donors, who included more females, and clonal diversity was possibly underestimated. Spike as a whole was targeted by vaccine-associated CD4 TCRs, dominant at 160-218 and 743-854.

Details on this clone: Its target is unknown.

The repertoire was sequenced with immunoSEQ multiplex PCR; TCRdb's copy has only in-frame clones and lacks some. There are 100,000 to 120,000 clones in the sample; about four fifths occur only once, and 3.5% to 5.5% lies in the top ten. The clonotype was recovered from an adult in good health. The sequencing here drew on peripheral blood, taken on day 0 of AZD1222 vaccination.

The CDR3 nucleotides are TGCGCCAGCAGCGTCGGGACAAACAATCAGCCCCAGCATTTT. Amino acid sequence: CASSVGTNNQPQHF. The V call is TRBV5-1, the J call TRBJ1-5, with a weak D call TRBD1 (6 bases). Germline V gene lookup returns CDR1 SGHRS and CDR2 YFSETQ. The CDR3 is made up of 14 amino acids. V was pared by 4 bases and J by 3 bases, with 11 bases between.